The 2 T cell receptor beta chains below were found in one sample sequenced in a study of post-analysis software for immune sequencing data. Study results and limitations: TRBV segments more frequent in patients than in controls numbered several and included TRBV5-6, TRBV5-1 and TRBV20-1.

Their antigens are not known. The authors incorporated unique molecular identifiers into the TCR beta cDNA libraries. In TCRdb, the PCR reads were re-called with MiXCR into one record per CDR3 protein. The data show about 560,000 distinct CDR3 sequences, 44% seen once. Material for sequencing was blood. These receptors all come from a girl aged 5-17 years with multiple sclerosis.

The chain carries TRBV28 and TRBJ2-4; a weak D match, TRBD1 (5 bases). The CDR3 is 15 residues long. Trimming pared 3 bases from V and 2 bases from J, leaving 11 bases between. CDR1 is MDHEN and CDR2 is SYDVKM in the germline V gene. This CDR3 is CASSFSGQSKNIQYF. As DNA, the CDR3 is TGTGCCAGCAGTTTTTCCGGACAATCCAAAAACATTCAGTACTTC.

This clonotype turned up a few times. The V call is TRBV6-1, the J call TRBJ2-3, with 14 bases identical to TRBD2. There are 17 residues in the CDR3. Per germline, CDR1 MNHNS and CDR2 SASEGT. V dropped 6 bases and J dropped 4; count of bases not matched to a gene: 9. The CDR3 loop is CASRPSGTSGRADTQYF. CDR3 nucleotides: TGTGCCAGCAGGCCATCCGGGACTAGCGGGAGAGCAGATACGCAGTATTTT.